The present T cell receptor beta chain was sequenced within a study of cytomegalovirus exposure and HLA in healthy donors. Study-wide results and limits: TCR clusters originating in the first cohort tended to co-occur in the roughly 120 validation repertoires, according to a later analysis. Overall, approximately 150 TCR beta chains were annotated as cytomegalovirus-associated. A few chains linked to CMV were shown in vitro to be specific for CMV antigens.

The sample holds one count of this clone. Its antigen is still unknown. The donors formed part of the roughly 120-subject validation cohort, distinct from the approximately 640-subject first cohort. Assay used: immunoSEQ multiplex PCR; TCRdb lists only in-frame clones, some missing. The data hold over 200,000 clones, with around 90% observed a single time. The V and J ends lost 6 bases and 9 bases respectively, with 23 bases between them. CDR3 length: 16 amino acids. In germline, CDR1 is LGHNA, CDR2 YNFKEQ. V gene TRBV4-2 combines with J gene TRBJ2-2; D might be TRBD1 (6 bases). This sequence originates from a woman aged 18-29 years in good health and CMV-seropositive. Sequencing was performed on PBMCs. Here the CDR3 reads CASRAQGLKRDRELFF. CDR3 sequence (DNA): TGTGCCAGCAGGGCTCAGGGGCTTAAGAGAGACCGGGAGCTGTTTTTT.